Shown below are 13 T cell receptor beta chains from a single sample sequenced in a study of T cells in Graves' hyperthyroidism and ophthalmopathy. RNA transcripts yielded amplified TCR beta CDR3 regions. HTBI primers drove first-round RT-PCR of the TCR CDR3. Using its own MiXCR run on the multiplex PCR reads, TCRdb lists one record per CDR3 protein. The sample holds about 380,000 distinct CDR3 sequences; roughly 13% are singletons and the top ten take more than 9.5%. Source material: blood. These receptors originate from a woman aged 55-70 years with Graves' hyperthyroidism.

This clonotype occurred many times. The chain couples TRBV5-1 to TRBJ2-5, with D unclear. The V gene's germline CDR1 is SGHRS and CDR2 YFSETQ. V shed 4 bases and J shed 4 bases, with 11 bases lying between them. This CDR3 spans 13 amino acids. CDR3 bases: TGCGCCAGCAGCAGAGAGGTCGTAGAGACCCAGTACTTC. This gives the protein CASSREVVETQYF.

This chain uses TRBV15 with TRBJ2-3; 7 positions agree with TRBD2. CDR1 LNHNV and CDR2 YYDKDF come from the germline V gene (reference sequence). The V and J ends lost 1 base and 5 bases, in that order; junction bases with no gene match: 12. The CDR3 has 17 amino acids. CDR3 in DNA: TGTGCCACCAGCAGAGGCGAACTATTGGGGGGGGGAGATACGCAGTATTTT. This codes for CATSRGELLGGGDTQYF.

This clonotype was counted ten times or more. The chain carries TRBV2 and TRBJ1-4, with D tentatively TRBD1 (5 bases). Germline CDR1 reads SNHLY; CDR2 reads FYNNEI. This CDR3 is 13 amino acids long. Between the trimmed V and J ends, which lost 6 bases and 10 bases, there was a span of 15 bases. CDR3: CASRGLQWIKLFF. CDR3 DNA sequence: TGTGCCAGCAGGGGACTACAGTGGATAAAACTGTTTTTT.

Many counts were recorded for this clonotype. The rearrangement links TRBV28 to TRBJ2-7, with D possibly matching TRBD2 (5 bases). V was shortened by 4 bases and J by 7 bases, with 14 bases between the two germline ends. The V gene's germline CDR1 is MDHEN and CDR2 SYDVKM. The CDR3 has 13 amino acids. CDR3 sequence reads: CASSSDLRGEQYF. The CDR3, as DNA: TGTGCCAGCAGTTCGGACTTAAGAGGGGAGCAGTACTTC.

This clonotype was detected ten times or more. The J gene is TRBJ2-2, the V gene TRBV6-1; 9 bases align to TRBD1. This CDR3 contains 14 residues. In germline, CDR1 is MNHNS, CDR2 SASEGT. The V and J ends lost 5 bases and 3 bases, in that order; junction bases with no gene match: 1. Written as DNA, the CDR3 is TGTGCCAGCAGTAGGACAGGGGACACCGGGGAGCTGTTTTTT. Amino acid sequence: CASSRTGDTGELFF.

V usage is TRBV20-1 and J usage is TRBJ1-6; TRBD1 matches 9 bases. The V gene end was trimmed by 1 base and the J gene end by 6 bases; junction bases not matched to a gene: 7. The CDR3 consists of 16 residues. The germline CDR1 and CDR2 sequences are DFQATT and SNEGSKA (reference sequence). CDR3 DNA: TGCAGTGCTAGAGGATCGGGACAGGGCGTTAATTCACCCCTCCACTTT. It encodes CSARGSGQGVNSPLHF.

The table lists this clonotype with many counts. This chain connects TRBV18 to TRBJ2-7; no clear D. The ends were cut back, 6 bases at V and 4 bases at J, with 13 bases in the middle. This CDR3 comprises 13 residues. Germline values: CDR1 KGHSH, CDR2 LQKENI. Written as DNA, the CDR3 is TGTGCCAGCTCCGATTCCGGTTTATACGAGCAGTACTTC. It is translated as CASSDSGLYEQYF.

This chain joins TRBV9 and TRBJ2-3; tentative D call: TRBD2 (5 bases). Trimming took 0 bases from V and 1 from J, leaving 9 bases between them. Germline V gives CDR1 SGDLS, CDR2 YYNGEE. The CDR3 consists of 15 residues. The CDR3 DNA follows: TGTGCCAGCAGCGTAGACCCGAGGGGCACAGATACGCAGTATTTT. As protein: CASSVDPRGTDTQYF. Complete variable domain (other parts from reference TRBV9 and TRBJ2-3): DSGVTQTPKHLITATGQRVTLRCSPRSGDLSVYWYQQSLDQGLQFLIQYYNGEERAKGNILERFSAQQFPDLHSELNLSSLELGDSALYFCASSVDPRGTDTQYFGPGTRLTVL.

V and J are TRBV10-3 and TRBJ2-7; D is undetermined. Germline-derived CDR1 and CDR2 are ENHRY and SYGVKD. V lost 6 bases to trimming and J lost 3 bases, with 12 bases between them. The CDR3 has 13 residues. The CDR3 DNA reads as TGTGCCATCAGACCTACTACTCACTACGAGCAGTACTTC. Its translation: CAIRPTTHYEQYF.

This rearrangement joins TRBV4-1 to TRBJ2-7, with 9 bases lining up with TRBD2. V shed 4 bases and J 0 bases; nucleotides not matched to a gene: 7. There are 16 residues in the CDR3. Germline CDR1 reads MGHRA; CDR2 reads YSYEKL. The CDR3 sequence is CASSRASGIISYEQYF. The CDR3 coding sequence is TGCGCCAGCAGCCGCGCTAGCGGGATTATCTCCTACGAGCAGTACTTC.

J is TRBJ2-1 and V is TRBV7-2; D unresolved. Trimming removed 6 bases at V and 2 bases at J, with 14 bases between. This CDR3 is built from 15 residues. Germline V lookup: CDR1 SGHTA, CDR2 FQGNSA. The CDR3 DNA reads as TGTGCCAGCAGATCCGACTCCCCCGCCTACAATGAGCAGTTCTTC. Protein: CASRSDSPAYNEQFF.

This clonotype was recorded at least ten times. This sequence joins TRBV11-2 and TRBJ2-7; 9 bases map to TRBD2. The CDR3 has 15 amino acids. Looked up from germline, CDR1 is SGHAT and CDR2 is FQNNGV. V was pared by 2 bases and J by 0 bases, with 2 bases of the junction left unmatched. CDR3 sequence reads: CASSLISGSSYEQYF. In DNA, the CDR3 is TGTGCCAGCAGCTTAATTAGCGGGAGCTCCTACGAGCAGTACTTC. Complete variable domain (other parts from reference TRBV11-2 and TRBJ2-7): EAGVAQSPRYKIIEKRQSVAFWCNPISGHATLYWYQQILGQGPKLLIQFQNNGVVDDSQLPKDRFSAERLKGVDSTLKIQPAKLEDSAVYLCASSLISGSSYEQYFGPGTRLTVT.

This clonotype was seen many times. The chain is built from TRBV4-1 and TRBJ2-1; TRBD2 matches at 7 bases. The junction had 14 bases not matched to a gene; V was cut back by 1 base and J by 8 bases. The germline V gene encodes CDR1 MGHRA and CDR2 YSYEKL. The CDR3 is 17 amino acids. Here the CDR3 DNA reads TGCGCCAGCAGCCAAGTGAGAGCGGGGCTCTTTCTCGATGAGCAGTTCTTC. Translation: CASSQVRAGLFLDEQFF.